These 17 T cell receptor beta chains were all obtained from the same sample, sequenced in a study of T cell responses to AZD1222 COVID-19 vaccine. Produced via immunoSEQ multiplex PCR; TCRdb's table is partial and in-frame only. The sample holds more than 100,000 clones, about nine tenths seen once. Here the sequenced sample was peripheral blood, taken 28 days after the second AZD1222 dose. All receptors come from an adult who received the AZD1222 COVID-19 vaccine.

The chain carries TRBV5-1 and TRBJ2-3; D unclear. Between the trimmed V and J ends, which lost 0 bases and 2 bases, there was a span of 7 bases. The CDR3 extends over 14 amino acids. Per the germline V gene, CDR1 is SGHRS and CDR2 is YFSETQ. Here the CDR3 reads CASSLGRSTDTQYF. CDR3 in DNA: TGCGCCAGCAGCTTGGGGCGGTCCACAGATACGCAGTATTTT.

This clone was counted a few times. CDR3 region: CASSSRQGKNEQFF. The DNA of the CDR3 is TGTGCCAGCAGCTCCAGACAGGGGAAGAATGAGCAGTTCTTC. The chain combines TRBV9 with TRBJ2-1; 8 bases match TRBD1. Unmatched junction bases numbered 7, after V lost 4 bases and J lost 7 bases. Germline CDR1 and CDR2: SGDLS and YYNGEE. There are 14 residues in the CDR3.

The chain recombines TRBV19 with TRBJ2-7; 10 nucleotides match TRBD1. From germline, CDR1 is LNHDA and CDR2 SQIVND (reference sequence). Unmatched junction bases numbered 2, after V lost 5 bases and J lost 4 bases. The CDR3 runs to 13 residues. CDR3 residues: CASSLDRGYEQYF. In nucleotides, the CDR3 is TGTGCCAGTAGTCTGGACAGGGGGTACGAGCAGTACTTC.

J is TRBJ1-1 and V is TRBV7-9, with D perhaps TRBD1 (5 bases). CDR1 is SEHNR, CDR2 FQNEAQ, per germline (reference sequence). The CDR3 is made up of 14 amino acids. V was shortened by 4 bases and J by 4 bases, with 13 bases between the two germline ends. The CDR3 loop is CASSSGGAATEAFF. CDR3 in DNA: TGTGCCAGCAGCTCGGGGGGAGCCGCCACTGAAGCTTTCTTT.

This clone was seen a few times. The rearrangement links TRBV6-5 to TRBJ2-5; maybe TRBD1 (7 bases). Germline CDR1 MNHEY, CDR2 SVGAGI. Between the trimmed V and J ends, which lost 9 bases and 2 bases, there was a span of 13 bases. The length of the CDR3 is 13 residues. CDR3 coding DNA: TGTGCCAGTAGCGCAGGGGGGCAAGAGACCCAGTACTTC. This codes for CASSAGGQETQYF.

The chain is built from TRBV3-1 (or the pseudogene TRBV3-2) and TRBJ1-5; D unresolved. V was trimmed by 1 base and J by 2 bases, leaving 12 bases between them. This CDR3 comprises 16 residues. Germline CDR1 LGHDT, CDR2 YNNKEL (reference sequence). Here the CDR3 reads CASSQGLIEGNQPQHF. In nucleotides, the CDR3 is TGTGCCAGCAGCCAAGGCTTGATTGAGGGCAATCAGCCCCAGCATTTT.

This clone showed up just once. V usage is TRBV28 and J usage is TRBJ1-4; D not resolved. The CDR3 has 15 amino acids. The ends were cut back, 5 bases at V and 0 bases at J, with 10 bases in the middle. CDR1 and CDR2 (germline): MDHEN, SYDVKM. Here the CDR3 reads CASSRYGATNEKLFF. CDR3 nucleotide sequence: TGTGCCAGCAGTCGATACGGGGCAACTAATGAAAAACTGTTTTTT. The full variable domain, its missing parts supplied by reference TRBV28 and TRBJ1-4, is DVKVTQSSRYLVKRTGEKVFLECVQDMDHENMFWYRQDPGLGLRLIYFSYDVKMKEKGDIPEGYSVSREKKERFSLILESASTNQTSMYLCASSRYGATNEKLFFGSGTQLSVL.

V usage is TRBV6-1 and J usage is TRBJ1-2; D ambiguous. The CDR3 consists of 11 residues. CDR1 is MNHNS, CDR2 SASEGT, per germline. V lost 1 base and J lost 7, with 4 bases in between. The CDR3 reads CASSEGRGYTF. Here the CDR3 DNA reads TGTGCCAGCAGTGAAGGGCGTGGCTACACCTTC.

This clone has just a few counts. The chain recombines TRBV7-3 with TRBJ2-3, with D unclear. This CDR3 region has 14 residues. With 1 base removed from V and 2 bases from J, the gap between germline ends came to 7 bases. The germline gives CDR1 SGHTA, CDR2 FQGTGA. The CDR3 nucleotides are TGTGCCAGCAGCTTAATGCCCGACACAGATACGCAGTATTTT. Encoded protein: CASSLMPDTDTQYF.

The chain is built from TRBV27 and TRBJ1-3; unclear D gene. Trimming removed 2 bases from V and 1 base from J, with 6 bases in between. The CDR3 is made up of 14 amino acids. Per germline, CDR1 MNHEY and CDR2 SMNVEV (reference sequence). The CDR3 sequence is CASSLRESGNTIYF. Written as DNA, the CDR3 is TGTGCCAGCAGTTTACGGGAGTCTGGAAACACCATATATTTT.

Only one count was recorded for this clone. The chain links TRBV5-5 to TRBJ1-2, with 7 nucleotides matching TRBD1. Germline V gives CDR1 SGHKS, CDR2 YYEKEE (reference sequence). This CDR3 spans 13 amino acids. The trim removed 0 bases at V and 7 bases at J, leaving 3 bases unmatched. The CDR3 loop is CASSLDRGGGYTF. As DNA, the CDR3 is TGTGCCAGCAGCTTGGACAGGGGAGGTGGCTACACCTTC.

Concerning this clone: Other DNA sequences in the same sample also yield this CDR3. V is TRBV6-2 or TRBV6-3 and J is TRBJ1-5; 8 nucleotides agree with TRBD1. From germline, CDR1 is MNHEY and CDR2 SVGEGT. This CDR3 has 15 amino acids. V shed 2 bases and J 4 bases; nucleotides not matched to a gene: 4. The CDR3 reads CASSYGGTGNQPQHF. The DNA of the CDR3 is TGTGCCAGCAGTTACGGGGGGACAGGTAATCAGCCCCAGCATTTT.

V gene TRBV5-8 combines with J gene TRBJ2-3; D is uncertain. This CDR3 region has 15 residues. Germline V CDR1 and CDR2: SGHTS, YDEGEE. V was cut by 5 bases and J by 2 bases, with 15 bases left in between. The CDR3 DNA sequence: TGTGCCAGCAGGTTGACAAACCACCCCACAGATACGCAGTATTTT. Protein product: CASRLTNHPTDTQYF.

V gene TRBV7-2 combines with J gene TRBJ1-2, with D unclear. Between the trimmed V and J ends, which lost 1 base and 8 bases, there was a span of 5 bases. CDR3 length: 11 amino acids. In germline, CDR1 is SGHTA, CDR2 FQGNSA. The CDR3: CASSLGLGYTF. The CDR3 DNA follows: TGTGCCAGCAGCTTAGGGTTGGGCTACACCTTC.

V and J are TRBV25-1 and TRBJ1-5, with a tentative D call TRBD1 (6 bases). CDR3 size: 13 residues. The V end was cut by 4 bases, the J end by 13 bases, with 17 bases between. In germline, CDR1 is MGHDK, CDR2 SYGVNS. The CDR3 coding sequence is TGTGCCAGCAGTGCCTCCGAAGGGACAAGACAGCATTTT. It translates to CASSASEGTRQHF.

V and J are TRBV28 and TRBJ1-6; no clear D gene. Germline assignment: CDR1 MDHEN and CDR2 SYDVKM. Trimming took off 3 bases at V and 10 bases at J, with 10 bases between the two ends. The CDR3 covers 13 residues. CDR3 amino acids: CASSFKRESPLHF. The CDR3, as DNA: TGTGCCAGCAGTTTTAAAAGGGAGTCACCCCTCCACTTT.

This chain links TRBV27 with TRBJ1-4; D possibly corresponds to TRBD1 (6 bases). From germline, CDR1 is MNHEY and CDR2 SMNVEV (reference sequence). The CDR3 length is 13 residues. Trimming shortened V by 6 bases and J by 7 bases, and 12 bases separated the two germline ends. CDR3 coding DNA: TGTGCCAGCAGCCAGGGGATCGGTGAAAAACTGTTTTTT. This gives the protein CASSQGIGEKLFF.